A selection of T cell receptor beta chains follows, all from one sample in a study of cytomegalovirus exposure and HLA in healthy donors. TCRdb's table, derived via immunoSEQ multiplex PCR, lists solely in-frame clones and lacks some. The data show roughly 36,000 clones, 75% to 90% seen once. The sequenced sample consisted of PBMCs. The receptors come from a male donor in good health and CMV-seronegative. Each CDR3 is given with its conserved first and last residue. Clone size is given for some rows only: seen once, a few or many times, or a class if the clone is expanded.

NA | TRBJ1-5 | TRBV6-1 | CASRGRQGSNQPQHF
NA | TRBJ2-1 | TRBV11-3 | CASSTRTSGGGGSYNEQFF
NA | TRBJ2-1 | TRBV27 | CASSIFRSYNEQFF
NA | TRBJ1-6 | TRBV6-6 | CASRGTGKDSPLHF
once | TRBJ2-7 | TRBV5-4 | CASSLGRGTLRSSYEQYF
NA | TRBJ1-4 | TRBV7-9 | CASSSDRNEKLFF
NA | TRBJ1-1 | TRBV5-6 | CASSSIPDIMNTEAFF
NA | TRBJ1-2 | TRBV4-1 | CASSNSPGTNYGYTF
NA | TRBJ2-1 | TRBV7-9 | CASSSSPGRAFANEQFF
NA | TRBJ2-7 | TRBV30 | CAWSHSYEQYF
once | TRBJ2-7 | TRBV7-3 | CASSLIGGGVYEQYF
NA | TRBJ1-4 | TRBV19 | CATWGEMRGQLFF
NA | TRBJ2-1 | TRBV10-2 | CASRFSGTDSYNEQFF
NA | TRBJ2-7 | TRBV30 | CAWSVADFSYEQYF
NA | TRBJ1-1 | TRBV9 | CASSVVTGSMNTEAFF
NA | TRBJ1-5 | TRBV27 | CASSPGTGRNQPQHF
NA | TRBJ2-7 | TRBV19 | CASSIEAGGAYEQYF
NA | TRBJ1-1 | TRBV4-2 | CASSPQLGAEAFF
few | TRBJ2-7 | TRBV6-1 | CASRGGTTYEQYF
NA | TRBJ1-1 | TRBV6-4 | CASSEQSGAEAFF
NA | TRBJ2-7 | TRBV2 | CASSEETAPAYEQYF
once | TRBJ1-5 | TRBV19 | CASALQGGNQPQHF
NA | TRBJ2-1 | TRBV7-3 | CASSLIGASYNEQFF
few | TRBJ1-1 | TRBV4-2 | CASRKSPGNTEAFF
once | TRBJ1-3 | TRBV30 | CAWSAGQGHTIYF
once | TRBJ1-4 | TRBV2 | CASSPANRGANEKLFF
NA | TRBJ1-1 | TRBV7-9 | CASSGTGGGAEAFF
NA | TRBJ2-5 | TRBV2 | CASFRRGETQYF
NA | TRBJ2-7 | TRBV6-6 | CASSTEGEQYF
NA | TRBJ1-5 | TRBV18 | CASSQHSFNQPQHF
NA | TRBJ2-2 | TRBV6-5 | CASSYAAGGVHGELFF
NA | TRBJ2-3 | TRBV4-2 | CASSQGPGGTDTQYF
NA | TRBJ1-4 | TRBV6-1 | CASSVGTGGNEKLFF